This T cell receptor beta chain was sequenced for a study of T cell responses to AZD1222 COVID-19 vaccine (dated by TCRdb to about 2021). Regarding the research as a whole: AZD1222 recipients given second doses at about 4 weeks or at about 12 weeks were pooled, since spike-specific TCR depth and breadth were not found to differ between the two schedules. A total of 233 trial participants underwent TCR sequencing, of whom under 220 had received two doses of AZD1222 and approximately 25 had received two doses of the MenACWY control vaccine. Trial participants were enrolled by age into subgroups of 18-55, 56-69 and 70-plus years, and roughly 150, 30 and 60 TCR-sequenced participants, respectively, were included in these subgroups. Points the paper makes about the study in general: Spike-specific TCR breadth and depth rose significantly after two AZD1222 doses compared with day 0 and with MenACWY recipients. Because no day 14 peak-response samples were available, the repertoires could be characterized only after the peak T cell response. Epitopes outside the regions mutated in the B.1.351 and B.1.1.7 variants were reportedly recognized by nearly half of the unique spike-specific TCRs. Participants were mostly white British, with more females than males. The authors suggested clonal diversity may have been underestimated. The whole spike protein was spanned by vaccine-associated CD4 TCRs, and dominant responses were seen in regions 160-218 and 743-854. Conclusions about previously exposed vaccinees are limited, since just a handful of AZD1222 recipients were seropositive for SARS-CoV-2 at baseline. The 56-69-year group was small, and its depth increase did not reach significance, likely because of low power.

From its cysteine to its phenylalanine, the CDR3 spans 15 amino acids. CDR3 DNA is the only sequence kept; it has 45 bases, read in frame from the first base. Via the germline V gene, CDR1 is SGHAT and CDR2 FQNNGV. Trimming removed 4 bases from V and 1 base from J, leaving 10 bases between the germline ends. This clone was seen once. No cognate antigen has been identified for it. There are no base qualities to consult, and no much larger clone falls within one base. The time point label on this specimen signifies: baseline before first vaccination. The vaccinee samples were drawn from two UK trials, COV001 and COV002, one of which was a single-blind randomized controlled phase 2/3 trial testing AZD1222 (ChAdOx1 nCoV-19) in healthy adults. Trial participant PBMC samples were collected at day 0 and day 28 after the second dose for TCRbeta chain sequencing. The CDR3 regions of human TCRbeta chains were subjected to immunosequencing. For the original study's pipeline: Repertoire TCRs were matched against a reference library of SARS-CoV-2-specific TCRs generated with the MIRA antigen-specificity platform. Breadth meant the fraction of unique TCRs that were SARS-CoV-2-associated, whereas depth meant the fraction of total T cells that were SARS-CoV-2-associated. Using the MIRA data, every spike-specific TCR was mapped to the spike region that the TCR reacted to and assigned to either a CD4 or a CD8 class. Log10-transformed breadth and depth values were compared by one-way ANOVA with Sidak's multiple comparisons tests. The immuneACCESS repertoire file appears here via TCRdb, limited to in-frame rearrangements. These files lack a portion of the clones; in checked studies, under half of the deficit traces to unresolved V genes, and the cause of the others is not known. V and J calls and clone size are given by that table; D and trimming were obtained from the DNA. A total of 100,000 to 150,000 clones appear in this sample, around 87% of them only once. Of the sample, more than 9% falls within the top ten clones.

The chain is encoded by TRBV11-2 joined to TRBJ2-2, with the D segment identity uncertain. Sequencing was performed on peripheral blood, taken on day 0 of AZD1222 vaccination. The sequence came from an adult in good health. This receptor has the CDR3 CASSSTSGNTGELFF. DNA sequence: TGTGCCAGCAGCTCAACATCTGGGAACACCGGGGAGCTGTTTTTT.